Reported below is one TCR beta chain. The sample comes from a study of regulatory T cells in long-lasting Graves disease. Time point described: newly diagnosed GD, antithyroid drugs for less than 3 months. Scientists built the TCR library using RNA that was extracted from PBMCs. Relying on iRepertoire HTBI primers and Arm-PCR of CDR3 regions, the team built TCR beta libraries. TCRdb ran MiXCR on the multiplex PCR reads and lists one entry per CDR3 protein. The table has about 400,000 distinct CDR3 sequences, 15% to 20% seen once. The same specimen was also included in a second study, on T cells in Graves' hyperthyroidism and ophthalmopathy.

This clonotype originated in a woman in her late teens or twenties with Graves disease. The sample consisted of peripheral blood mononuclear cells (PBMCs), taken at new diagnosis, from a patient treated with antithyroid drugs.

CDR3 DNA: TGTGCCAGCTGCGGACGCGAAGGCAATCAGCCCCAGCATTTT. Protein product: CASCGREGNQPQHF. This chain joins TRBV12-3 or TRBV12-4 and TRBJ1-5; the D is unclear. The CDR3 covers 14 residues. Trimming removed 8 bases from V and 2 bases from J, with 13 bases in between.